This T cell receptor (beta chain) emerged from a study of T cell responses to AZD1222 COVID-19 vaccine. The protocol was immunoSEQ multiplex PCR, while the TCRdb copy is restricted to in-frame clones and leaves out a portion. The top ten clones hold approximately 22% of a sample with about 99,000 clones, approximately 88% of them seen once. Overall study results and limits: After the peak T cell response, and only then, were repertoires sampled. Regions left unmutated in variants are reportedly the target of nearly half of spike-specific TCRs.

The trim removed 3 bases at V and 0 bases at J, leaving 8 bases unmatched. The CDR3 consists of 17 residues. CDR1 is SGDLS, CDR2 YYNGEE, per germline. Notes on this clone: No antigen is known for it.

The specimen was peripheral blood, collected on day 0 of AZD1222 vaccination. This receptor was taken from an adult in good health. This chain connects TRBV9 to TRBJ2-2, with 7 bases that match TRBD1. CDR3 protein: CASSATTGDTNTGELFF. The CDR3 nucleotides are TGTGCCAGCAGCGCAACAACAGGGGATACGAACACCGGGGAGCTGTTTTTT.